The rows below give T cell receptor beta chains drawn from one sample of a study of T cell responses to AZD1222 COVID-19 vaccine. The method was immunoSEQ multiplex PCR; TCRdb's version includes in-frame clones alone and lacks a portion of them. This sample has 90,000 to 100,000 clones; 85% occur once, and the top ten carry about 4.5%. The material was peripheral blood, obtained 28 days after the second AZD1222 dose. The receptors come from an adult who received the AZD1222 COVID-19 vaccine. The CDR3 runs from the conserved cysteine through the conserved F or W. The order of the fields is V gene, clone size, D gene, J gene, CDR3 DNA, CDR3 protein. The D gene is left open where the match is weak. The listing skips clone size in some rows; elsewhere it reads once, few, many or a size class.

TRBV5-1	.	TRBD1	TRBJ2-2	TGCGCCAGCAGTCCCCCCGGGACAGGGGGCACCGGGGAGCTGTTTTTT	CASSPPGTGGTGELFF
TRBV7-9	once	.	TRBJ2-1	TGTGCCAGCAGCTTAGAAACCGAGAGGGATGAGCAGTTCTTC	CASSLETERDEQFF
TRBV10-1	.	TRBD1	TRBJ2-7	TGCGCCAGCAGTGACCACAGGGGAAACTACGAGCAGTACTTC	CASSDHRGNYEQYF
TRBV13	few	TRBD1	TRBJ1-3	TGTGCCAGCAGCTTAGCGGACAGGGATGGAAACACCATATATTTT	CASSLADRDGNTIYF
TRBV11-1	few	.	TRBJ2-7	TGTGCCAGCAGCTTTCCCGGGGAGCAGTACTTC	CASSFPGEQYF
TRBV24-1	.	.	TRBJ2-4	TGTGCCACCAGTGACGGGATAACCAAAAACATTCAGTACTTC	CATSDGITKNIQYF
TRBV6-1	once	.	TRBJ2-5	TGTGCCAGCAGTGAAGAAACGGGATCGCGGGAGACCCAGTACTTC	CASSEETGSRETQYF
TRBV28	.	.	TRBJ2-3	TGTGCCAGCATACGATCGCGGGAGCAGTATTTT	CASIRSREQYF
TRBV4-2	.	.	TRBJ1-2	TGTGCCAGCAGCCACTACGACGGGGACTATGGCTACACCTTC	CASSHYDGDYGYTF
TRBV10-1	.	TRBD2	TRBJ2-3	TGCGCCAGCAGTGACAGACTAGCGGCAGATACGCAGTATTTT	CASSDRLAADTQYF
TRBV28	few	.	TRBJ1-5	TGTGCCAGCAGTTCCCGACAGCCCCAGCATTTT	CASSSRQPQHF
TRBV11-3	.	.	TRBJ2-2	TGTGCCAGCAGTATCGGTAGGGGAGGTGCCGGGGAGCTGTTTTTT	CASSIGRGGAGELFF
TRBV10-3	.	TRBD1	TRBJ1-1	TGTGCCATCAGACCCGGGACAGGGGGCTTTATTGGAGCTTTCTTT	CAIRPGTGGFIGAFF
TRBV12-5	.	.	TRBJ1-1	TGTGCTAGTGCTTCCCAGGCGAACACTGAAGCTTTCTTT	CASASQANTEAFF
TRBV19	.	.	TRBJ1-6	TGTGCCAGTAGTATCACCCCGGGAGATGGTAGTTCACCCCTCCACTTT	CASSITPGDGSSPLHF